The 20 T cell receptor beta chains below were found in one sample sequenced in a study of blood T cell repertoires in COVID-19. Only in-frame clones appear in the TCRdb table, and some are missing; sequencing was by immunoSEQ multiplex PCR. The sample holds a few hundred thousand clones; about 80% are singletons and the top ten take roughly 1.1%. Input material: peripheral blood. These receptor sequences come from a human donor with acute or convalescent COVID-19. The donor label of this sample is uncertain.

This chain connects TRBV6-6 to TRBJ1-5, with TRBD1 matching over 7 bases. CDR1 is MNHNY, CDR2 SVGAGI, per germline (reference sequence). The CDR3 runs to 15 residues. Trimming at V came to 5 bases and at J to 4 bases, leaving 8 bases not matched to a gene. CDR3 bases: TGTGCCAGCAGTGACGGACAGGTTAAGAATCAGCCCCAGCATTTT. As protein: CASSDGQVKNQPQHF.

V gene TRBV15 combines with J gene TRBJ2-7; the D gene is possibly TRBD1 (6 bases). This CDR3 contains 14 residues. V lost 5 bases and J lost 3, with 14 bases in between. Germline-derived CDR1 and CDR2 are LNHNV and YYDKDF (reference sequence). CDR3 nucleotide sequence: TGTGCCACCAGCGACCCGGGACATAACTACGAGCAGTACTTC. Its protein is CATSDPGHNYEQYF.

V is TRBV18 and J is TRBJ2-3; D unclear. Germline CDR1 KGHSH, CDR2 LQKENI. V dropped 0 bases and J dropped 1 base, with 5 bases sitting between them. The CDR3 spans 14 residues. The CDR3 loop is CASSPPIRTDTQYF. DNA for the CDR3: TGTGCCAGCTCACCACCTATTCGCACAGATACGCAGTATTTT. The variable domain in full, completed from reference TRBV18 and TRBJ2-3, reads NAGVMQNPRHLVRRRGQEARLRCSPMKGHSHVYWYRQLPEEGLKFMVYLQKENIIDESGMPKERFSAEFPKEGPSILRIQQVVRGDSAAYFCASSPPIRTDTQYFGPGTRLTVL.

This chain connects TRBV30 to TRBJ1-1, with a weak D call TRBD1 (6 bases). Per the germline V gene, CDR1 is GTSNPN and CDR2 is SVGIG (reference sequence). With 2 bases removed from V and 5 bases from J, the gap between germline ends came to 12 bases. The CDR3 spans 13 residues. The CDR3 DNA reads TGTGCCTGGAGTCCGACAGGTTTGACTGAAGCTTTCTTT. This translates into CAWSPTGLTEAFF. Based on the CDR3 plus reference TRBV30 and TRBJ1-1, the full variable domain is SQTIHQWPATLVQPVGSPLSLECTVEGTSNPNLYWYRQAAGRGLQLLFYSVGIGQISSEVPQNLSASRPQDRQFILSSKKLLLSDSGFYLCAWSPTGLTEAFFGQGTRLTVV.

The J gene is TRBJ1-2, the V gene TRBV7-9; D is uncertain. Looked up from germline, CDR1 is SEHNR and CDR2 is FQNEAQ (reference sequence). This CDR3 has 14 amino acids. Deletions cut 3 bases from V and 6 bases from J, with 14 bases between. The DNA for the CDR3 is TGTGCCAGCAGCTTGGCCGGGGTTCTGGATGGCTACACCTTC. Protein: CASSLAGVLDGYTF.

This clone was picked up many times. This chain uses TRBV7-2 with TRBJ2-3, with D unresolved. CDR3 length: 15 amino acids. Trimming removed 1 base from V and 0 bases from J, with 8 bases in between. The germline V gene has CDR1 SGHTA and CDR2 FQGNSA. The CDR3 spells CASSLESASTDTQYF. The CDR3, as DNA: TGTGCCAGCAGCTTAGAGAGTGCGAGCACAGATACGCAGTATTTT.

A single count supports this clone. The V and J genes are TRBV6-5 and TRBJ1-6, with D perhaps TRBD1 (5 bases). CDR3 length: 15 amino acids. Germline CDR1 MNHEY, CDR2 SVGAGI. V was clipped by 2 bases and J by 5 bases, with 10 bases between them. The CDR3 bases are TGTGCCAGCAGTTACGGGGCCAGGGATAATTCACCCCTCCACTTT. Translated, it gives CASSYGARDNSPLHF.

The genes are TRBV24-1 and TRBJ2-2, with TRBD2 identical over 7 bases. The trim removed 12 bases at V and 4 bases at J, leaving 13 bases unmatched. Germline V CDR1 and CDR2: KGHDR, SFDVKD. The CDR3 runs 15 residues. CDR3 region: CACGRGAGATGELFF. DNA for the CDR3: TGTGCCTGTGGGAGGGGAGCTGGGGCCACCGGGGAGCTGTTTTTT.

V gene TRBV18 combines with J gene TRBJ1-1, with D possibly matching TRBD1 (6 bases). V dropped 4 bases and J dropped 2 bases, with 11 bases sitting between them. This CDR3 has 14 residues. CDR1 KGHSH and CDR2 LQKENI come from the germline V gene. CDR3: CASSQGEGNTEAFF. CDR3 bases: TGTGCCAGCTCACAGGGGGAGGGTAACACTGAAGCTTTCTTT. The entire variable domain, with the rest obtained from reference TRBV18 and TRBJ1-1, is as follows: NAGVMQNPRHLVRRRGQEARLRCSPMKGHSHVYWYRQLPEEGLKFMVYLQKENIIDESGMPKERFSAEFPKEGPSILRIQQVVRGDSAAYFCASSQGEGNTEAFFGQGTRLTVV.

The chain has TRBV6-6 and TRBJ2-7; possibly TRBD2 for D (7 bases). Looked up from germline, CDR1 is MNHNY and CDR2 is SVGAGI (reference sequence). The CDR3 has 15 amino acids. Trimming removed 2 bases at V and 0 bases at J, with 11 bases between. CDR3 nucleotides: TGTGCCAGCAGTTACGGGGGAGGGGGCTCCTACGAGCAGTACTTC. It yields the protein CASSYGGGGSYEQYF.

The chain uses TRBV14 and TRBJ1-1; possible D gene TRBD1, 6 bases. The germline CDR1 and CDR2 sequences are SGHDN and FVKESK. With 6 bases removed from V and 11 bases from J, the gap between germline ends came to 16 bases. The CDR3 loop spans 12 amino acids. CDR3 protein: CASRGHPSRAFF. The CDR3 bases are TGTGCCAGCAGGGGACATCCTAGTCGGGCTTTCTTT.

This clone has only a few counts. The sample contains more than one DNA sequence encoding this CDR3. This sequence joins TRBV18 and TRBJ2-5; D is possibly TRBD1 (5 bases). Germline V lookup: CDR1 KGHSH, CDR2 LQKENI. This CDR3 comprises 13 residues. Trimming removed 3 bases from V and 3 bases from J, with 8 bases in between. Here the CDR3 reads CASSPGQKETQYF. CDR3 sequence (DNA): TGTGCCAGCTCACCGGGGCAGAAAGAGACCCAGTACTTC.

The rearrangement uses TRBV30 and TRBJ1-1, with D possibly matching TRBD1 (5 bases). Trimming cost V 1 base and J 4 bases, with 13 bases left between them. The CDR3 covers 14 residues. From germline, CDR1 is GTSNPN and CDR2 SVGIG (reference sequence). The CDR3 bases are TGTGCCTGGAGTGAGGGAGGGGCGATCACTGAAGCTTTCTTT. Translating gives CAWSEGGAITEAFF.

The chain couples TRBV7-9 to TRBJ1-6; 7 positions agree with TRBD1. The CDR3 is 14 amino acids. V shed 8 bases and J 7 bases; nucleotides not matched to a gene: 8. Looked up from germline, CDR1 is SEHNR and CDR2 is FQNEAQ (reference sequence). In DNA form, the CDR3 reads TGTGCCAGCGGCCTGACAGGGATGAATTCACCCCTCCACTTT. Amino acids: CASGLTGMNSPLHF.

This sequence joins TRBV18 and TRBJ1-1; 8 positions agree with TRBD1. The CDR3 is made up of 15 amino acids. Looked up from germline, CDR1 is KGHSH and CDR2 is LQKENI. Trimming cost V 5 bases and J 0 bases; bases outside gene matches: 5. CDR3 sequence (DNA): TGTGCCAGCTCAGGTCGGACAGGGTTGAACACTGAAGCTTTCTTT. Its protein product is CASSGRTGLNTEAFF. The full variable domain, rest sourced from reference TRBV18 and TRBJ1-1, is NAGVMQNPRHLVRRRGQEARLRCSPMKGHSHVYWYRQLPEEGLKFMVYLQKENIIDESGMPKERFSAEFPKEGPSILRIQQVVRGDSAAYFCASSGRTGLNTEAFFGQGTRLTVV.

This chain links TRBV5-1 with TRBJ2-5, with D possibly TRBD2 on 5 matching bases. Deletions cut 4 bases from V and 5 bases from J, with 18 bases between. The CDR3 contains 15 residues. Germline V lookup: CDR1 SGHRS, CDR2 YFSETQ. In DNA form, the CDR3 reads TGCGCCAGCAGCGCCTCCGGGGTGCTCTCCGAGACCCAGTACTTC. As protein: CASSASGVLSETQYF.

This clone has only one observation. The rearrangement joins TRBV5-8 to TRBJ1-6; D unresolved. This CDR3 spans 14 amino acids. Germline V gene sequence: CDR1 SGHTS, CDR2 YDEGEE. V was pared by 5 bases and J by 4 bases, with 10 bases between. CDR3: CASRRLLYNSPLHF. CDR3 in DNA: TGTGCCAGCAGACGACTGTTGTATAATTCACCCCTCCACTTT.

V and J are TRBV5-1 and TRBJ1-1; D not certain. The V end lost 4 bases, the J end lost 2 bases, and 12 bases lay between the germline ends. CDR1 SGHRS and CDR2 YFSETQ come from the germline V gene. The CDR3 spans 14 residues. The CDR3 region is CASSLRQINTEAFF. For the CDR3, the DNA is TGCGCCAGCAGCCTGAGGCAGATTAACACTGAAGCTTTCTTT.

This rearrangement joins TRBV6-6 to TRBJ1-5; D possibly corresponds to TRBD1 (5 bases). The ends were cut back, 0 bases at V and 1 base at J, with 10 bases in the middle. Germline CDR1 is MNHNY and CDR2 is SVGAGI (reference sequence). The CDR3 runs 16 residues. CDR3 loop: CASSYSAGRSNQPQHF. The CDR3, as DNA: TGTGCCAGCAGTTACTCAGCAGGGCGCAGCAATCAGCCCCAGCATTTT.

The J gene is TRBJ2-6, the V gene TRBV27; the D is unclear. The V end lost 8 bases, the J end lost 0 bases, and 11 bases lay between the germline ends. The CDR3 contains 15 residues. Germline CDR1 MNHEY, CDR2 SMNVEV (reference sequence). In DNA, the CDR3 is TGTGCCAGCGGTCCTAGGAGCTCTGGGGCCAACGTCCTGACTTTC. Encoded protein: CASGPRSSGANVLTF. Together with reference TRBV27 and TRBJ2-6, the CDR3 gives the full variable domain: EAQVTQNPRYLITVTGKKLTVTCSQNMNHEYMSWYRQDPGLGLRQIYYSMNVEVTDKGDVPEGYKVSRKEKRNFPLILESPSPNQTSLYFCASGPRSSGANVLTFGAGSRLTVL.